This T cell receptor (beta chain) was identified during a study of blood T cells in healthy people across ages. Each sample had at least 6 million PBMCs isolated. A sample-barcoded 5' primer and a J-beta primer mix were used in a second PCR of about 7 to 11 cycles. TCRdb analysed the 5' RACE reads with MiXCR anew, one entry per CDR3 protein. The sample holds just over 1 million distinct CDR3 sequences; more than 35% are singletons and the top ten take about 20%. Germline CDR1 reads MDHEN; CDR2 reads SYDVKM. The ends were cut back, 7 bases at V and 2 bases at J, with 11 bases in the middle. This CDR3 is 14 amino acids long.

Material: blood. This chain connects TRBV28 to TRBJ2-2; TRBD2 might be the D (6 bases). The source is a woman in her sixties or seventies in good health. The CDR3 DNA reads as TGTGCCAGCAACGGGGGTGGAAACACCGGGGAGCTGTTTTTT. Its protein is CASNGGGNTGELFF.